This TCR beta chain was sequenced during a study of cytomegalovirus exposure and HLA in healthy donors. This PCR relied on a set of 60 Vbeta primers and 13 Jbeta primers. Method: immunoSEQ multiplex PCR; TCRdb's copy keeps in-frame clones and lacks some. This sample carries roughly 200,000 clones, roughly 85% of them seen once, and the ten largest clones take approximately 2.1%. The CDR3 is made up of 16 amino acids. Per germline, CDR1 MDHEN and CDR2 SYDVKM. Trimming cost V 6 bases and J 1 base, with 18 bases left between them. The material sequenced was PBMCs. The rearrangement joins TRBV28 to TRBJ1-1; D may be TRBD1 (6 bases). This receptor was taken from a woman aged 45 to 65 in good health and CMV-seronegative. The CDR3 region is CASSPVGGQPNTEAFF. CDR3 bases: TGTGCCAGCAGCCCGGTAGGGGGACAACCGAACACTGAAGCTTTCTTT.